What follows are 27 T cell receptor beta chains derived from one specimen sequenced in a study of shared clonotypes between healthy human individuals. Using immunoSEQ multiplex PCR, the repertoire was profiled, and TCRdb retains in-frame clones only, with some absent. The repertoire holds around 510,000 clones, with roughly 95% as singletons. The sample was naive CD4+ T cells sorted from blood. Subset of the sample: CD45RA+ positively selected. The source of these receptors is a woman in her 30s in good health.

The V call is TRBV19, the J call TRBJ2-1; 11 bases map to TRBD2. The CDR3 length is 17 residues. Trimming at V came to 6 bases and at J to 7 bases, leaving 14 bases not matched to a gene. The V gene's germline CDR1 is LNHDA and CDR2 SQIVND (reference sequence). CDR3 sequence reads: CASSYSSGLAVSNEQFF. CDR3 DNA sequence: TGTGCCAGTAGCTATAGCTCGGGACTAGCGGTTTCGAATGAGCAGTTCTTC.

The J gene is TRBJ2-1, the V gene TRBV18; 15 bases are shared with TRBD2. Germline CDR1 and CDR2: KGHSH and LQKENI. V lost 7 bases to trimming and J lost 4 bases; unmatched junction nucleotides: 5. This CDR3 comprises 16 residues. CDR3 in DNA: TGTGCCAGCTTAACCGGGACTAGCGGGAGGTACAATGAGCAGTTCTTC. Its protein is CASLTGTSGRYNEQFF. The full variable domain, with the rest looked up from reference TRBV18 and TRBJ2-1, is NAGVMQNPRHLVRRRGQEARLRCSPMKGHSHVYWYRQLPEEGLKFMVYLQKENIIDESGMPKERFSAEFPKEGPSILRIQQVVRGDSAAYFCASLTGTSGRYNEQFFGPGTRLTVL.

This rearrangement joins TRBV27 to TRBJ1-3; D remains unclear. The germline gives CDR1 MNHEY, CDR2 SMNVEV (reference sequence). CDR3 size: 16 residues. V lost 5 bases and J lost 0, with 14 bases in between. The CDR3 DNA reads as TGTGCCAGCAGTCCACAGCCGGGAGTCTCTGGAAACACCATATATTTT. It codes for CASSPQPGVSGNTIYF.

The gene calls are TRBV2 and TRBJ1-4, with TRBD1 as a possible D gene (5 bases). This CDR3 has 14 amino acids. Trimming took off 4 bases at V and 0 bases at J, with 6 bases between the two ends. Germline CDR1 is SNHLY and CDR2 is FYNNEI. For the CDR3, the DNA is TGTGCCAGCAGTGGACAGTCAACTAATGAAAAACTGTTTTTT. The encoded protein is CASSGQSTNEKLFF.

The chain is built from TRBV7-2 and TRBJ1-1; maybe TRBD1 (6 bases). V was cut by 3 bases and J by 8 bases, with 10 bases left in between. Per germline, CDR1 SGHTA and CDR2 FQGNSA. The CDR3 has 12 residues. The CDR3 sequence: CASSFAGTEAFF. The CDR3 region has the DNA TGTGCCAGCAGCTTCGCCGGGACAGAAGCTTTCTTT.

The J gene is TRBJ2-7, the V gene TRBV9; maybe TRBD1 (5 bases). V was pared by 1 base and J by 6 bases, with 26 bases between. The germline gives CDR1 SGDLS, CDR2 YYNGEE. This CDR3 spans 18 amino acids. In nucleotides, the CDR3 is TGTGCCAGCAGCGTATACCGGTACGTACGGTCGCAGGGCTCCGAGCAGTACTTC. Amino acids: CASSVYRYVRSQGSEQYF.

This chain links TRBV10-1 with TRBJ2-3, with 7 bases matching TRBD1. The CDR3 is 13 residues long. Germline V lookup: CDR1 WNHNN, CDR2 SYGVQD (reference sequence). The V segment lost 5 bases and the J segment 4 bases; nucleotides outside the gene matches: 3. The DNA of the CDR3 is TGCGCCAGCAGTCGACAGGGAGCAGATACGCAGTATTTT. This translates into CASSRQGADTQYF.

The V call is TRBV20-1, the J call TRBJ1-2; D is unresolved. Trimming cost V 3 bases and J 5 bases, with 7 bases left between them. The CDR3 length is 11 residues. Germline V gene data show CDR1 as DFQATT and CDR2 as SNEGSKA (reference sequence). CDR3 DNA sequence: TGCAGTGCTAGGAGAGATTATGGCTACACCTTC. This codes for CSARRDYGYTF.

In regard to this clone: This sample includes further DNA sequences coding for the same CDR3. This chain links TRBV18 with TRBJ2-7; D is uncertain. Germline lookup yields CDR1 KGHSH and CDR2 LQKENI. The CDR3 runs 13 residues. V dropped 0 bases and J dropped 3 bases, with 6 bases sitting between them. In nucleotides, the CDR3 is TGTGCCAGCTCACCACCAGCGATCTACGAGCAGTACTTC. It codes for CASSPPAIYEQYF.

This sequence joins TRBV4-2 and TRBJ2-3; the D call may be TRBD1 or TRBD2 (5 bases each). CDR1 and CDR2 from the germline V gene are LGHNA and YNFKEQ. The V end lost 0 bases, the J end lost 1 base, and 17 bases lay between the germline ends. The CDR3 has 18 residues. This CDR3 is CASSQDPKGPSRTDTQYF. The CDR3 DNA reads TGTGCCAGCAGCCAAGATCCCAAGGGACCTTCCCGCACAGATACGCAGTATTTT.

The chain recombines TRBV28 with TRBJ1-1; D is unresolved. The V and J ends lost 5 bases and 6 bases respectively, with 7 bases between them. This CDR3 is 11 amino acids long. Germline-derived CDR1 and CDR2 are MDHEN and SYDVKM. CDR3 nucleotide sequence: TGTGCCAGCAGTCCGAGGGCTGAAGCTTTCTTT. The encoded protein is CASSPRAEAFF.

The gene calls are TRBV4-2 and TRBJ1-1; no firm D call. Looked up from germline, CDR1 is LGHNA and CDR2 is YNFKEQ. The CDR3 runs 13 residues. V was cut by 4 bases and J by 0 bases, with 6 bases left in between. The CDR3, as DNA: TGTGCCAGCAGCCGTCGGATGAACACTGAAGCTTTCTTT. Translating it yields CASSRRMNTEAFF.

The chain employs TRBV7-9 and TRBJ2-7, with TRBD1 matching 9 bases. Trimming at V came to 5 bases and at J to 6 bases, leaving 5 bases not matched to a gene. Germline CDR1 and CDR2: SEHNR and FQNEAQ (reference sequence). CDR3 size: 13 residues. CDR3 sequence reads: CASSLSTGGEQYF. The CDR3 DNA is TGTGCCAGCAGCCTATCGACAGGGGGCGAGCAGTACTTC.

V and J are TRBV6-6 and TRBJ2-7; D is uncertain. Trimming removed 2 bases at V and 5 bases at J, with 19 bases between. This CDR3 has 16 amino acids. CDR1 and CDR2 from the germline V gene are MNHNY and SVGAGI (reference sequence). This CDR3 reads CASSYDEPTIGHEQYF. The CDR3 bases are TGTGCCAGCAGTTACGACGAACCCACCATCGGTCACGAGCAGTACTTC.

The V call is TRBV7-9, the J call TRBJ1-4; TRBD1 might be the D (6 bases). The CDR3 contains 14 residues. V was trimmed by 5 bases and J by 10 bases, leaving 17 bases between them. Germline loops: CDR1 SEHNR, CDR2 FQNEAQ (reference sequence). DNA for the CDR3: TGTGCCAGCAGCACCCAATCACAGGGTGTAAAACTGTTTTTT. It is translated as CASSTQSQGVKLFF. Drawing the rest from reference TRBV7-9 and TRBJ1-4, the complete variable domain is DTGVSQNPRHKITKRGQNVTFRCDPISEHNRLYWYRQTLGQGPEFLTYFQNEAQLEKSRLLSDRFSAERPKGSFSTLEIQRTEQGDSAMYLCASSTQSQGVKLFFGSGTQLSVL.

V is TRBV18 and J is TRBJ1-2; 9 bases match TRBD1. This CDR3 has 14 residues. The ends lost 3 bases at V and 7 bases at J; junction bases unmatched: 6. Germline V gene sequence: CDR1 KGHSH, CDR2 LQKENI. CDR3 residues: CASSPSTGGSGYTF. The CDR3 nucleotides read TGTGCCAGCTCACCGTCGACAGGGGGGTCTGGCTACACCTTC.

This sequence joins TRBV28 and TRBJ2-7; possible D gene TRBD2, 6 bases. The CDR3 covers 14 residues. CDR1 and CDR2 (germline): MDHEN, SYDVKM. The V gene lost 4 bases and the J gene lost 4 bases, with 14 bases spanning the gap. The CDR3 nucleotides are TGTGCCAGCAGTTACCCGGGACTCATATACGAGCAGTACTTC. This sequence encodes CASSYPGLIYEQYF.

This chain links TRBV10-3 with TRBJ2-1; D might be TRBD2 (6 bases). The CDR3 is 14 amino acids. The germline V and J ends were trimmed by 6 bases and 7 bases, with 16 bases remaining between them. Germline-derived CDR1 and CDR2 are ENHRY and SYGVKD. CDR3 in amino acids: CAIRDQGGVNEQFF. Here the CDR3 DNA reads TGTGCCATCAGGGACCAGGGCGGGGTTAATGAGCAGTTCTTC.

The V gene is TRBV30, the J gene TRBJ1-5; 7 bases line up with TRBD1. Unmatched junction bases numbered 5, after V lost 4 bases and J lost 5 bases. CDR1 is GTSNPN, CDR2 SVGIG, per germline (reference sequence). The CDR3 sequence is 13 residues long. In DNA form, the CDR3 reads TGTGCCTGGACCCGGCAGGGGGATCAGCCCCAGCATTTT. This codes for CAWTRQGDQPQHF.

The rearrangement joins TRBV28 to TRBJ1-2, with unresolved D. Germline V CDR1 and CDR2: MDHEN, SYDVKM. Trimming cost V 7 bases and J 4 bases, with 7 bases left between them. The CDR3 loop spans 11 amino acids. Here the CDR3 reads CASNGFYGYTF. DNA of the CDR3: TGTGCCAGCAACGGGTTCTATGGCTACACCTTC.

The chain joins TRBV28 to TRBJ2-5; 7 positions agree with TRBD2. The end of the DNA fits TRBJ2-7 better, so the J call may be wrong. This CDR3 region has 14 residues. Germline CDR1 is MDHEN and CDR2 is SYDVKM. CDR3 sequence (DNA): TGTGCCAGCAGCCCCCATACTAGCGAGTACGAGCAGTACTTC. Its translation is CASSPHTSEYEQYF.

The CDR3 sequence is CASSKDRGNEQFF. The DNA of the CDR3 is TGTGCCAGTAGTAAGGACAGGGGCAATGAGCAGTTCTTC. The chain uses TRBV19 and TRBJ2-1, with 9 bases that match TRBD1. This CDR3 is 13 amino acids long. The germline V gene encodes CDR1 LNHDA and CDR2 SQIVND (reference sequence). Losses at the gene ends were 4 bases for V and 6 bases for J; bases not matched to a gene: 1.

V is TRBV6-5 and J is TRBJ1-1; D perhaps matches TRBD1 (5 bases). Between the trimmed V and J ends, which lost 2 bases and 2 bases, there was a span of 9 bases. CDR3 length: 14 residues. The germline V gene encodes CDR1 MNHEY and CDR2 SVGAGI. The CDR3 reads CASSYRRENTEAFF. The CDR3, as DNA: TGTGCCAGCAGTTACCGCAGGGAAAACACTGAAGCTTTCTTT.

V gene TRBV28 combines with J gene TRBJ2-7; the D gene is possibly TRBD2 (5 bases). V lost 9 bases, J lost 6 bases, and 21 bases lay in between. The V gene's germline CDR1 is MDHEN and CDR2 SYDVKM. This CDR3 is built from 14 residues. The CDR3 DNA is TGTGCCAGACCCGTTCGCCGGGGAATCTCCGAGCAGTACTTC. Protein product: CARPVRRGISEQYF.

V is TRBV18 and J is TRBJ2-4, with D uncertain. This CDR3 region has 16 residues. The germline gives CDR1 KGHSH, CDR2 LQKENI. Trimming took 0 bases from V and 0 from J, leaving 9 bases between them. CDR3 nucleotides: TGTGCCAGCTCACCACCGGTAGGGCTAGCCAAAAACATTCAGTACTTC. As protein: CASSPPVGLAKNIQYF.

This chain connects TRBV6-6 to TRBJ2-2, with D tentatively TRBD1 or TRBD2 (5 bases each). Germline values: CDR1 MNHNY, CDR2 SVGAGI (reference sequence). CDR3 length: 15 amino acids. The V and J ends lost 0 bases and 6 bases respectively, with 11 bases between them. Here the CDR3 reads CASSYSGVEAGELFF. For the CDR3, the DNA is TGTGCCAGCAGTTACTCGGGGGTGGAGGCCGGGGAGCTGTTTTTT.

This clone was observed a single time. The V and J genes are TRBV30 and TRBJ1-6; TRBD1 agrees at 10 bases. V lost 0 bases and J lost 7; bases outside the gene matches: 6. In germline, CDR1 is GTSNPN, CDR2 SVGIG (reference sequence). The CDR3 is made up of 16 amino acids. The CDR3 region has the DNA TGTGCCTGGAGTGTCTTCGGGACAGGGGTCAATTCACCCCTCCACTTT. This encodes CAWSVFGTGVNSPLHF.